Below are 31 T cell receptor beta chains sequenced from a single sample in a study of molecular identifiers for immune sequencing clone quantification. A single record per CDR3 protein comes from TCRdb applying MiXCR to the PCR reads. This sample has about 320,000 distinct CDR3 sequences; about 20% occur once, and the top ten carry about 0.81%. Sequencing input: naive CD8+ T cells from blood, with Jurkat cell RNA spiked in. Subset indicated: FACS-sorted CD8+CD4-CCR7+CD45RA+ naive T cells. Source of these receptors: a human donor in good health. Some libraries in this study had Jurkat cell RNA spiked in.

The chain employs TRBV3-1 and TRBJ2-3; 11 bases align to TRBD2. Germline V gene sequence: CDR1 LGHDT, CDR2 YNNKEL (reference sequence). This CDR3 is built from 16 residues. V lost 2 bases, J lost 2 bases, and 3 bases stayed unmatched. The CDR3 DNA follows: TGTGCCAGCAGCCAATTTAGCGGGGGGGCCACAGATACGCAGTATTTT. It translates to CASSQFSGGATDTQYF.

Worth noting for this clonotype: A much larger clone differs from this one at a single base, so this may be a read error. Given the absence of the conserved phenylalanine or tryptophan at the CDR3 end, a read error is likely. Written as DNA, the CDR3 is TGTGCCAGCAGTTACGGGATAGGATACGAGCAGTACCTC. This gives the protein CASSYGIGYEQYL. The V and J genes are TRBV6-6 and TRBJ2-7; no reliable D call. The V gene lost 2 bases and the J gene lost 4 bases, with 9 bases spanning the gap. Germline V lookup: CDR1 MNHNY, CDR2 SVGAGI (reference sequence). CDR3 length equals 13 residues.

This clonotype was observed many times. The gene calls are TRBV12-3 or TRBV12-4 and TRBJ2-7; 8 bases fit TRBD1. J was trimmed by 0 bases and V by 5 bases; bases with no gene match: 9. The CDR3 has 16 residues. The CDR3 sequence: CASSPSRDRSSYEQYF. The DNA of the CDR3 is TGTGCCAGCAGTCCCTCAAGGGACAGGAGCTCCTACGAGCAGTACTTC.

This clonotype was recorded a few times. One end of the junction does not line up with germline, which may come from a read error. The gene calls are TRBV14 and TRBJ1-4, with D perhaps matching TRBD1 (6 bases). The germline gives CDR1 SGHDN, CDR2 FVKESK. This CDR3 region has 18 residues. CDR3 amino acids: CASSLGDKYDATNGKLFF. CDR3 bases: TGTGCCAGCAGCCTGGGGGACAAGTACGACGCAACTAATGGAAAACTGTTTTTT.

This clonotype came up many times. The CDR3 loop reads CASSPKTGFYEQYF. The CDR3 region has the DNA TGTGCCAGCAGTCCAAAAACGGGGTTCTACGAGCAGTACTTC. The chain uses TRBV27 and TRBJ2-7; weak D call: TRBD2 (5 bases). The germline V gene has CDR1 MNHEY and CDR2 SMNVEV (reference sequence). V shed 5 bases and J shed 3 bases, with 14 bases lying between them. The CDR3 is 14 residues long.

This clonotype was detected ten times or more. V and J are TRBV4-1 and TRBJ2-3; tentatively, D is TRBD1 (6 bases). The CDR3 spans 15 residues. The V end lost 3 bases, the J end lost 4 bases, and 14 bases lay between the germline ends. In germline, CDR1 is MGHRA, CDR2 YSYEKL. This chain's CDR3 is CASSQGWGLADTQYF. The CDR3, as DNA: TGCGCCAGCAGCCAGGGGTGGGGGCTAGCAGATACGCAGTATTTT.

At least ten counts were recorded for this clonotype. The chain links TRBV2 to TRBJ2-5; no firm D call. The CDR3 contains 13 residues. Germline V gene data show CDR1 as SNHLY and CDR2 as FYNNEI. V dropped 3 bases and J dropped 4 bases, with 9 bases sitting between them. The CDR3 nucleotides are TGTGCCAGCAGTGACCTTCTTCGAGAGACCCAGTACTTC. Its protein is CASSDLLRETQYF.

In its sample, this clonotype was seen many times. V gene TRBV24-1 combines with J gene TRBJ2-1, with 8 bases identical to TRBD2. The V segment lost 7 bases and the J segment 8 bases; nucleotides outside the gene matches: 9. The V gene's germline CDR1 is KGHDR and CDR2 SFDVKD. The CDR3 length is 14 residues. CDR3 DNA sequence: TGTGCCACCAGCCCAAGCGGGAGTTCTGATGAGCAGTTCTTC. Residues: CATSPSGSSDEQFF.

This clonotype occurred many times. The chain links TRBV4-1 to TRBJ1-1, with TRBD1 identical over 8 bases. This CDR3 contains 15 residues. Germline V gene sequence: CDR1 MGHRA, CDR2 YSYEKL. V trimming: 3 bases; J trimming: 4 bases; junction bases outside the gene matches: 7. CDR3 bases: TGCGCCAGCAGCCAGCAGGGGGCTAGCGGCACTGAAGCTTTCTTT. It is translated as CASSQQGASGTEAFF.

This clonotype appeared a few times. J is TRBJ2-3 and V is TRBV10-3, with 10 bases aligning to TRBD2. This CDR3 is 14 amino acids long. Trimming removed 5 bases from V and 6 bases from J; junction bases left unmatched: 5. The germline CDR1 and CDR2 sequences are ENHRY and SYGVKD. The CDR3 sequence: CAISSGGASDTQYF. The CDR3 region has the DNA TGTGCCATCAGTAGCGGGGGGGCTTCTGATACGCAGTATTTT.

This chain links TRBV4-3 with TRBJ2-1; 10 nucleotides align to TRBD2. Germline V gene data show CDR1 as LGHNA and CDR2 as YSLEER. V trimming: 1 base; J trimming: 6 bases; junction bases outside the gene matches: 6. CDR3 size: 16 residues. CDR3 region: CASSQGASGGTNEQFF. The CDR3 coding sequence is TGCGCCAGCAGCCAAGGGGCTAGCGGGGGAACCAATGAGCAGTTCTTC.

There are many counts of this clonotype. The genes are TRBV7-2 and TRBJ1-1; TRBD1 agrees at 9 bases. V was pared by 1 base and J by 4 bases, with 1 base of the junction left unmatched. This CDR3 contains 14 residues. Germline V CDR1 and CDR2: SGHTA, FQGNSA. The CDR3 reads CASSLVTGGTEAFF. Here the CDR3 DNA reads TGTGCCAGCAGCTTAGTGACAGGGGGCACTGAAGCTTTCTTT.

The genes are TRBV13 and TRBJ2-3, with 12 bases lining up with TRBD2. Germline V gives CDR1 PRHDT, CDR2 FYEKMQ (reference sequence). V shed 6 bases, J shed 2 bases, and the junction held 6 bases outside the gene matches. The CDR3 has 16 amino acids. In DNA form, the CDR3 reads TGTGCCAGCAGGACTAGCGGGGGATACCTCACAGATACGCAGTATTTT. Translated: CASRTSGGYLTDTQYF.

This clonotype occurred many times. The CDR3 nucleotides read TGTGCCAGCAGACCAAGGACAGAGACGAACACTGAAGCTTTCTTT. Translating it yields CASRPRTETNTEAFF. The chain recombines TRBV5-6 with TRBJ1-1, with a weak D call TRBD1 (6 bases). V was pared by 5 bases and J by 1 base, with 15 bases between. The CDR3 consists of 15 residues. Per the germline V gene, CDR1 is SGHDT and CDR2 is YYEEEE.

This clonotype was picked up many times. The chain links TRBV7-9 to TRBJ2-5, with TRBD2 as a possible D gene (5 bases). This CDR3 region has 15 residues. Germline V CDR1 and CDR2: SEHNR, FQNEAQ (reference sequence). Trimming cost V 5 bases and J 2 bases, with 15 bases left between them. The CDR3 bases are TGTGCCAGCAGCCCCCTCCTCGGGGTTCAAGAGACCCAGTACTTC. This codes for CASSPLLGVQETQYF.

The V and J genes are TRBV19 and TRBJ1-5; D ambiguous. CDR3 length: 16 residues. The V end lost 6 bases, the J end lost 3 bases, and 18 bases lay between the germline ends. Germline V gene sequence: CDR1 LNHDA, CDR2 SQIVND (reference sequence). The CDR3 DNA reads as TGTGCCAGTAGCAATTTCAGGACCGAGTACAATCAGCCCCAGCATTTT. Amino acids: CASSNFRTEYNQPQHF.

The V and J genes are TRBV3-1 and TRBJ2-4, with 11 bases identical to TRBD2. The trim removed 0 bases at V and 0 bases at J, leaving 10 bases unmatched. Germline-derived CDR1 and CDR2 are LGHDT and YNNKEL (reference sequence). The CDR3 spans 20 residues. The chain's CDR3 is CASSQDKASGGFRAKNIQYF. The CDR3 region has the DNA TGTGCCAGCAGCCAAGATAAAGCTAGCGGGGGGTTTCGAGCCAAAAACATTCAGTACTTC.

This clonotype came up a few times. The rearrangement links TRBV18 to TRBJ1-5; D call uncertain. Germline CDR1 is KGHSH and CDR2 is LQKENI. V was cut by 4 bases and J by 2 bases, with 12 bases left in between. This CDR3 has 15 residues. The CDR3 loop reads CASSRISEGNQPQHF. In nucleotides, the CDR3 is TGTGCCAGCTCACGAATCTCAGAGGGCAATCAGCCCCAGCATTTT.

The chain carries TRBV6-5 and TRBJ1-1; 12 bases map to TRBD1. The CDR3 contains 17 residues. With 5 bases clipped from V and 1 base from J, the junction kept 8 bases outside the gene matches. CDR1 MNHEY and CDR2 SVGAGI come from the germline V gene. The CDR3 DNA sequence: TGTGCCAGCAGTACGGGACAGGGGGCTCTGTCGAACACTGAAGCTTTCTTT. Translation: CASSTGQGALSNTEAFF.

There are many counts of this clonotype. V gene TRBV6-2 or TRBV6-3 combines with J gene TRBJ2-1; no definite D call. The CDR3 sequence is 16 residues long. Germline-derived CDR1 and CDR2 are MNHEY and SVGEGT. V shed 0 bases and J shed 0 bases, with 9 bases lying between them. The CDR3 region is CASSYSKVSSYNEQFF. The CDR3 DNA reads TGTGCCAGCAGTTACTCGAAGGTCAGCTCCTACAATGAGCAGTTCTTC.

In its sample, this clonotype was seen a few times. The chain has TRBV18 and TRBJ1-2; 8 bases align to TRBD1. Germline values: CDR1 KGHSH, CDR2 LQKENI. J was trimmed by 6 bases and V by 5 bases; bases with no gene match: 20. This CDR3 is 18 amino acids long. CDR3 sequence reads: CASSAELGQAHPPDGYTF. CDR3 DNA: TGTGCCAGCTCAGCTGAGTTGGGACAGGCACATCCCCCGGATGGCTACACCTTC.

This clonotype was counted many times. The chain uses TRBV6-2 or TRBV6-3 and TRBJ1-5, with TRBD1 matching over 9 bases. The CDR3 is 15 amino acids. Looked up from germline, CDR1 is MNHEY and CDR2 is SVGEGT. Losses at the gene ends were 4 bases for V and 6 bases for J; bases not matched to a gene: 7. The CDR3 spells CASSLSGQGVQPQHF. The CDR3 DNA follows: TGTGCCAGCAGTTTGTCGGGACAGGGAGTTCAGCCCCAGCATTTT.

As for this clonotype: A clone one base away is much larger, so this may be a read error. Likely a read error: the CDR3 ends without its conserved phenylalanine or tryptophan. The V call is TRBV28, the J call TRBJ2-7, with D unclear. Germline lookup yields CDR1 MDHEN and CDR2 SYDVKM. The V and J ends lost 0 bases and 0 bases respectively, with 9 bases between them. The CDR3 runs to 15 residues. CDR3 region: CASSLWPGSSYEQYY. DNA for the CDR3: TGTGCCAGCAGTTTATGGCCCGGATCCTCCTACGAGCAGTACTAC.

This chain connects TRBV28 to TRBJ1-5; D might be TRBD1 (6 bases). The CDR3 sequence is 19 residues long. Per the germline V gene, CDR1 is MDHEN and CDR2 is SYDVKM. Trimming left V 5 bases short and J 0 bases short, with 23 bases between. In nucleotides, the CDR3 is TGTGCCAGCAGTGCCAGGCAGTATATTACAGGGAATAGCAATCAGCCCCAGCATTTT. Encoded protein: CASSARQYITGNSNQPQHF.

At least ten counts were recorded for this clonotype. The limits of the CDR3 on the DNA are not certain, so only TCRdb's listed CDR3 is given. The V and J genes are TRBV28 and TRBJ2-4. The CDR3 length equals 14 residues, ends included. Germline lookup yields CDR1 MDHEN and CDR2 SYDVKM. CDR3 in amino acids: CASSTSEAKNIQYF.

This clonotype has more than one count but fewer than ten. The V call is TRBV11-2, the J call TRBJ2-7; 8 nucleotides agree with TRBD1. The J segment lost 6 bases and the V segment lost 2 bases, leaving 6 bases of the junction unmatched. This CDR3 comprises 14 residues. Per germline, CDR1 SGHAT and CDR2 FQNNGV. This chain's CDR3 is CASSLRTGLVEQYF. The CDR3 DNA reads TGTGCCAGCAGCTTACGGACAGGGTTAGTCGAGCAGTACTTC.

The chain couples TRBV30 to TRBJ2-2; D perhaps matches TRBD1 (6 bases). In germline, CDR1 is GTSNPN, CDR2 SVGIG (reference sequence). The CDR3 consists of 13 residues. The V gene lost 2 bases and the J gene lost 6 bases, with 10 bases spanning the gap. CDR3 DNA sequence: TGTGCCTGGAGTTGCAGGGGCGCCGGGGAGCTGTTTTTT. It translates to CAWSCRGAGELFF.

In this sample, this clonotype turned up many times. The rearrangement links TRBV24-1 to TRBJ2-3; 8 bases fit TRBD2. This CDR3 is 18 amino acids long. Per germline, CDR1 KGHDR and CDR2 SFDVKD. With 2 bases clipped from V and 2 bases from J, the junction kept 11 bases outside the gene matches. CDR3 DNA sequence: TGTGCCACCAGTGATTCCCAGGAGGCGGGAGGACCCACAGATACGCAGTATTTT. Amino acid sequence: CATSDSQEAGGPTDTQYF.

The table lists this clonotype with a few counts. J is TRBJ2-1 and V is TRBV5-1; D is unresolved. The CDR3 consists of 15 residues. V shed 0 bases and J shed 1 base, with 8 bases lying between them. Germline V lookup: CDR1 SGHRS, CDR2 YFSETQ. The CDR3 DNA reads TGCGCCAGCAGCTTGGCCGGGTGGTCCTACAATGAGCAGTTCTTC. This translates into CASSLAGWSYNEQFF.

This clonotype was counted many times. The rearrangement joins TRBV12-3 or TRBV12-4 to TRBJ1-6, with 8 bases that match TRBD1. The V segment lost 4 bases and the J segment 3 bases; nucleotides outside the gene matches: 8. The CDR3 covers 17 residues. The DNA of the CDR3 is TGTGCCAGCAGTTCCCAGACAGGGGTCGGCTATAATTCACCCCTCCACTTT. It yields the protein CASSSQTGVGYNSPLHF.

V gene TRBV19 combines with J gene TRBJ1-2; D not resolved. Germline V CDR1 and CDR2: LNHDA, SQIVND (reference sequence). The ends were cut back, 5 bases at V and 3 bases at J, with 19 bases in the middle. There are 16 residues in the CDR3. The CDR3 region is CASSDLDARTYYGYTF. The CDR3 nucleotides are TGTGCCAGTAGTGATCTGGACGCCCGAACGTACTATGGCTACACCTTC.